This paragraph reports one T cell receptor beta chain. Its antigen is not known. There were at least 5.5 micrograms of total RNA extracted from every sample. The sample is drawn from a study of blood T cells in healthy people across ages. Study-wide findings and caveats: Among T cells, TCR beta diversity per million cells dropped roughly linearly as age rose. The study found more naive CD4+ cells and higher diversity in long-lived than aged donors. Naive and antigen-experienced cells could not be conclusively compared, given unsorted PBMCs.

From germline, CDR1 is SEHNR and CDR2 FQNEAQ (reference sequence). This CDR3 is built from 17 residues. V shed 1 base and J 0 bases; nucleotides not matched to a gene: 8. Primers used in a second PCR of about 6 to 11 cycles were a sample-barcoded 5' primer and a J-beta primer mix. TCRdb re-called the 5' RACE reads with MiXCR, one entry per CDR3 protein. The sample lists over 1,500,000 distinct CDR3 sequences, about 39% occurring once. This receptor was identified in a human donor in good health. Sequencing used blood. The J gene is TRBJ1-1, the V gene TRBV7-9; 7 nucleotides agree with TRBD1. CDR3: CASSLVTGSGMNTEAFF. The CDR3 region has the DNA TGTGCCAGCAGCTTAGTGACAGGGAGCGGAATGAACACTGAAGCTTTCTTT.